A single sample gave rise to the 4 T cell receptor beta chains below, sequenced in a study of beta chain features in type 1 diabetes. Sequenced material consisted of expressed TCRB transcripts (all of the isolated RNA was reverse transcribed). Libraries were prepared by immunoSEQ multiplex PCR; TCRdb keeps only in-frame clonotypes and omits some of them. The table records roughly 140,000 clones, 6.9% of them present only once. Sequencing input: central memory CD4+ T cells from blood. The origin of the receptors is a woman aged 25 to 45 in good health.

V gene TRBV7-8 combines with J gene TRBJ2-1; 7 bases agree with TRBD2. With V trimmed by 2 bases and J by 4 bases, 2 bases remained unmatched. CDR3 size: 14 residues. Germline V CDR1 and CDR2: SGHVS, FQNEAQ. The DNA for the CDR3 is TGTGCCAGCAGCTTAAGCGGGACGTACAATGAGCAGTTCTTC. This encodes CASSLSGTYNEQFF. The whole variable domain, filled in from reference TRBV7-8 and TRBJ2-1, reads GAGVSQSPRYKVAKRGQDVALRCDPISGHVSLFWYQQALGQGPEFLTYFQNEAQLDKSGLPSDRFFAERPEGSVSTLKIQRTQQEDSAVYLCASSLSGTYNEQFFGPGTRLTVL.

The rearrangement links TRBV4-2 to TRBJ1-1; D is uncertain. The germline gives CDR1 LGHNA, CDR2 YNFKEQ. V was cut by 0 bases and J by 3 bases, with 8 bases left in between. The length of the CDR3 is 14 residues. CDR3 protein: CASSQDPDYTEAFF. CDR3 sequence (DNA): TGTGCCAGCAGCCAAGATCCGGACTACACTGAAGCTTTCTTT.

This clone was found a few times. The CDR3 coding sequence is TGTGCCAGCTCACTAACGACAGGAGACGAGCAGTACTTC. Protein sequence: CASSLTTGDEQYF. V and J are TRBV18 and TRBJ2-7, with D perhaps matching TRBD1 (6 bases). Germline V gives CDR1 KGHSH, CDR2 LQKENI. V was cut by 4 bases and J by 5 bases, with 12 bases left in between. This CDR3 region has 13 residues.

This clone was seen only a few times. The chain couples TRBV28 to TRBJ1-2; 8 bases agree with TRBD1. CDR3 length equals 15 residues. Trimming removed 5 bases from V and 4 bases from J; junction bases left unmatched: 9. Germline V gene sequence: CDR1 MDHEN, CDR2 SYDVKM. The CDR3: CASSPTGTGGYGYTF. The CDR3 DNA sequence: TGTGCCAGCAGTCCTACCGGGACAGGCGGCTATGGCTACACCTTC.